Listed here is a single T cell receptor beta chain. Sequencing was performed with immunoSEQ multiplex PCR; in TCRdb, only in-frame clones are kept and a portion is missing. This sample has under 300,000 clones, with 86% found just once. Germline V lookup: CDR1 SEHNR, CDR2 FQNEAQ (reference sequence). This CDR3 region has 14 residues. The V end lost 11 bases, the J end lost 0 bases, and 16 bases lay between the germline ends. This specimen belongs to a study of blood T cell repertoires in COVID-19. Study at large: Sources were T cells, B-cell-depleted T cells, or PBMCs; the material itself was cDNA or gDNA.

The chain uses TRBV7-9 and TRBJ1-1, with a tentative D call TRBD1 (5 bases). The source material was peripheral blood. This receptor was obtained from a man aged 60 to 69 with acute or convalescent COVID-19. The CDR3 sequence: CAAPSTVLNTEAFF. In DNA form, the CDR3 reads TGTGCCGCACCTTCGACAGTACTGAACACTGAAGCTTTCTTT.